These 32 T cell receptor beta chains were all obtained from the same sample, sequenced in a study of T cell clonotyping in hematopoietic cell transplantation. The protocol was immunoSEQ multiplex PCR, while the TCRdb copy is restricted to in-frame clones and leaves out a portion. This sample has 20,000 to 30,000 clones; around 84% occur once, and the top ten carry approximately 24%. Time point defined: recipient sample about 28 days before transplant, after cytoreduction. The sample in question was peripheral blood mononuclear cells, obtained before stem cell transplant. The receptor set was obtained from an older woman with acute myeloid leukemia. Some clones in this sample may be carry-over from other donors' samples.

The chain employs TRBV7-9 and TRBJ1-2; unclear D gene. Germline V gives CDR1 SEHNR, CDR2 FQNEAQ (reference sequence). Trimming left V 2 bases short and J 6 bases short, with 13 bases between. This CDR3 spans 14 amino acids. The CDR3 sequence is CASSLMAVFDGYTF. In nucleotides, the CDR3 is TGTGCCAGCAGCTTAATGGCAGTCTTTGATGGCTACACCTTC.

The chain has TRBV29-1 and TRBJ2-3; no clear D. The V end was cut by 1 base, the J end by 0 bases, with 11 bases between. Per the germline V gene, CDR1 is SQVTM and CDR2 is ANQGSEA. The CDR3 length is 15 residues. Here the CDR3 DNA reads TGCAGCGTTGAAGGGCAGCATTCTAGCACAGATACGCAGTATTTT. This codes for CSVEGQHSSTDTQYF.

The genes are TRBV28 and TRBJ2-2, with no clear D. Germline V gene data show CDR1 as MDHEN and CDR2 as SYDVKM. CDR3 size: 13 residues. Trimming removed 4 bases from V and 1 base from J, with 4 bases in between. CDR3 region: CASSSQNTGELFF. The CDR3 nucleotides read TGTGCCAGCAGTTCACAGAACACCGGGGAGCTGTTTTTT. The full variable domain, rest sourced from reference TRBV28 and TRBJ2-2, is DVKVTQSSRYLVKRTGEKVFLECVQDMDHENMFWYRQDPGLGLRLIYFSYDVKMKEKGDIPEGYSVSREKKERFSLILESASTNQTSMYLCASSSQNTGELFFGEGSRLTVL.

This clone was counted between two and nine times. The genes are TRBV7-6 and TRBJ2-2; D uncertain. Looked up from germline, CDR1 is SGHVS and CDR2 is FNYEAQ. V lost 6 bases to trimming and J lost 8 bases, with 7 bases between them. There are 11 residues in the CDR3. The DNA for the CDR3 is TGTGCCAGCAGAGCTGGGGGGGAGCTGTTTTTT. Its protein is CASRAGGELFF.

V is TRBV6-5 and J is TRBJ1-2; 12 positions agree with TRBD1. The CDR3 contains 15 residues. J gave up 4 bases and V 6 bases, and 6 bases lay outside the gene matches. Looked up from germline, CDR1 is MNHEY and CDR2 is SVGAGI. The CDR3 DNA reads as TGTGCCAGCAGGGCGGGGACAGGGGGCTTCTATGGCTACACCTTC. Protein product: CASRAGTGGFYGYTF.

The chain carries TRBV19 and TRBJ2-7; 11 positions agree with TRBD1. Germline V gene data show CDR1 as LNHDA and CDR2 as SQIVND (reference sequence). J gave up 3 bases and V 7 bases, and 8 bases lay outside the gene matches. This CDR3 region has 15 residues. The CDR3 protein is CASTRRGTGGYEQYF. CDR3 in DNA: TGTGCCAGTACCCGACGGGGGACAGGGGGCTACGAGCAGTACTTC.

This clone was seen only a few times. The chain is built from TRBV27 and TRBJ1-1; D not certain. The CDR3 has 14 amino acids. The V and J ends lost 3 bases and 7 bases respectively, with 15 bases between them. The germline gives CDR1 MNHEY, CDR2 SMNVEV (reference sequence). CDR3 sequence: CASSFRADGNEAFF. The CDR3 region has the DNA TGTGCCAGCAGTTTCCGGGCGGATGGTAATGAAGCTTTCTTT.

The chain employs TRBV23-1 and TRBJ2-5, with a weak D call TRBD2 (6 bases). TRBV23-1 is an ORF; its function is uncertain. Trimming shortened V by 6 bases and J by 1 base, and 15 bases separated the two germline ends. The CDR3 is 15 residues long. DNA of the CDR3: TGCGCCAGCAGCCGCCGGGACTCCGGCCAAGAGACCCAGTACTTC. This codes for CASSRRDSGQETQYF.

The chain couples TRBV11-1 to TRBJ2-6; TRBD1 might be the D (6 bases). The germline gives CDR1 SGHAT, CDR2 FQDESV (reference sequence). This CDR3 is 19 amino acids long. V was trimmed by 0 bases and J by 0 bases, leaving 15 bases between them. The CDR3 reads CASSLASDSRSSGANVLTF. The CDR3 DNA follows: TGTGCCAGCAGCTTAGCGTCGGACAGCAGAAGCTCTGGGGCCAACGTCCTGACTTTC.

The chain uses TRBV7-6 and TRBJ2-3; possibly TRBD1 or TRBD2 for D (5 bases each). The CDR3 is 16 residues long. Germline assignment: CDR1 SGHVS and CDR2 FNYEAQ. With 5 bases removed from V and 4 bases from J, the gap between germline ends came to 19 bases. The CDR3 DNA sequence: TGTGCCAGCAGCCCAGGGACCAAACGAGGGGCAGATACGCAGTATTTT. It is translated as CASSPGTKRGADTQYF.

The gene calls are TRBV9 and TRBJ2-3; 9 bases are a match to TRBD2. V lost 1 base to trimming and J lost 0 bases; unmatched junction nucleotides: 9. This CDR3 comprises 18 residues. The V gene's germline CDR1 is SGDLS and CDR2 YYNGEE. The CDR3: CASSVWGSGSPSTDTQYF. The CDR3 nucleotides read TGTGCCAGCAGCGTATGGGGTAGCGGGAGTCCCAGCACAGATACGCAGTATTTT.

The CDR3 DNA reads as TGCGCCAGCAGCCAGACCGGGACAGGGTCTGGCTACACCTTC. Translated: CASSQTGTGSGYTF. The chain carries TRBV4-3 and TRBJ1-2; 9 bases map to TRBD1. Unmatched junction bases numbered 6, after V lost 3 bases and J lost 7 bases. Germline lookup yields CDR1 LGHNA and CDR2 YSLEER. The CDR3 totals 14 residues.

This clone has a single count. The chain employs TRBV19 and TRBJ1-6; D unresolved. V lost 4 bases and J lost 4, with 11 bases in between. Germline V gene data show CDR1 as LNHDA and CDR2 as SQIVND (reference sequence). The CDR3 has 15 residues. DNA for the CDR3: TGTGCCAGTAGTACAGACGGGATTTATAATTCACCCCTCCACTTT. It codes for CASSTDGIYNSPLHF.

V and J are TRBV23-1 and TRBJ1-1; D gene unclear. TRBV23-1 is identified as an open reading frame with a role that is uncertain. This CDR3 contains 13 residues. Deletions cut 7 bases from V and 1 base from J, with 10 bases between. The DNA for the CDR3 is TGCGCCAGCACCCTATGGAAGAACACTGAAGCTTTCTTT. Protein sequence: CASTLWKNTEAFF.

This sequence joins TRBV6-5 and TRBJ1-5, with 8 bases identical to TRBD1. Trimming at V came to 4 bases and at J to 7 bases, leaving 6 bases not matched to a gene. Germline V lookup: CDR1 MNHEY, CDR2 SVGAGI. The CDR3 is made up of 14 amino acids. The CDR3, as DNA: TGTGCCAGCAGTTTGGACAGGGCACACCAGCCCCAGCATTTT. As protein: CASSLDRAHQPQHF.

This chain connects TRBV28 to TRBJ2-7; D might be TRBD1 (5 bases). Per the germline V gene, CDR1 is MDHEN and CDR2 is SYDVKM. With 8 bases removed from V and 4 bases from J, the gap between germline ends came to 9 bases. This CDR3 has 11 residues. The DNA for the CDR3 is TGTGCCAGCCGACAGTTGTACGAGCAGTACTTC. Its protein is CASRQLYEQYF.

This chain connects TRBV27 to TRBJ2-7, with 7 positions matching TRBD2. The junction had 6 bases not matched to a gene; V was cut back by 2 bases and J by 2 bases. This CDR3 is built from 15 residues. Looked up from germline, CDR1 is MNHEY and CDR2 is SMNVEV (reference sequence). The chain's CDR3 is CASSLDGTTPYEQYF. The CDR3 region has the DNA TGTGCCAGCAGTTTAGACGGGACTACCCCCTACGAGCAGTACTTC.

Only a few counts were recorded for this clone. This chain connects TRBV7-9 to TRBJ1-2; D not certain. Deletions cut 3 bases from V and 2 bases from J, with 7 bases between. The V gene's germline CDR1 is SEHNR and CDR2 FQNEAQ (reference sequence). The CDR3 is 13 residues long. The CDR3 region is CASSFTENYGYTF. Here the CDR3 DNA reads TGTGCCAGCAGCTTCACAGAGAACTATGGCTACACCTTC.

V and J are TRBV9 and TRBJ2-2; TRBD2 matches at 13 bases. CDR3 length equals 18 residues. The trim removed 3 bases at V and 4 bases at J, leaving 9 bases unmatched. Germline CDR1 and CDR2: SGDLS and YYNGEE. The CDR3: CASSATGLAGAPTGELFF. The CDR3 coding sequence is TGTGCCAGCAGCGCAACTGGACTAGCGGGAGCCCCCACCGGGGAGCTGTTTTTT.

This clone has just a few counts. A junction end diverges from the germline sequence, so it may reflect a read error. The rearrangement uses TRBV9 and TRBJ2-1; no reliable D call. CDR3 length equals 13 residues. Germline V gives CDR1 SGDLS, CDR2 YYNGEE. The CDR3 coding sequence is TGTGCCAGCAGCGTATTATCCTCCAATGAGCAGTTCTTC. It yields the protein CASSVLSSNEQFF.

This chain joins TRBV19 and TRBJ2-2, with D maybe TRBD1 (6 bases). Germline V gene lookup returns CDR1 LNHDA and CDR2 SQIVND (reference sequence). The CDR3 is 16 residues long. V shed 11 bases and J shed 4 bases, with 23 bases lying between them. The DNA for the CDR3 is TGTGCCTCTATTCCCTCCGGGACACGAATCACCGGGGAGCTGTTTTTT. Translation gives CASIPSGTRITGELFF.

Here the CDR3 DNA reads TGTGCCAGCAGCTTGAGCGGACAGGCCTACGAGCAGTACTTC. Protein: CASSLSGQAYEQYF. The J gene is TRBJ2-7, the V gene TRBV7-6; 7 bases fit TRBD1. Per the germline V gene, CDR1 is SGHVS and CDR2 is FNYEAQ. The CDR3 sequence is 14 residues long. With V trimmed by 3 bases and J by 2 bases, 4 bases remained unmatched. The complete variable domain, with remaining parts taken from reference TRBV7-6 and TRBJ2-7, reads GAGVSQSPRYKVTKRGQDVALRCDPISGHVSLYWYRQALGQGPEFLTYFNYEAQQDKSGLPNDRFSAERPEGSISTLTIQRTEQRDSAMYRCASSLSGQAYEQYFGPGTRLTVT.

The CDR3, as DNA: TGTGCCAACGGTGCGATCGCCGGGGAGCTGTTTTTT. Its translation is CANGAIAGELFF. The V gene is TRBV7-2, the J gene TRBJ2-2; D ambiguous. This CDR3 contains 12 residues. The V and J ends lost 10 bases and 6 bases respectively, with 12 bases between them. Germline V gives CDR1 SGHTA, CDR2 FQGNSA.

J is TRBJ2-1 and V is TRBV7-9, with a tentative D call TRBD2 (6 bases). V lost 2 bases, J lost 5 bases, and 10 bases lay in between. The CDR3 has 14 residues. CDR1 and CDR2 from the germline V gene are SEHNR and FQNEAQ (reference sequence). The CDR3 nucleotides read TGTGCCAGCAGCTTACTGGCGGGGAACAATGAGCAGTTCTTC. Amino acid sequence: CASSLLAGNNEQFF.

This clone was seen only a few times. The chain carries TRBV2 and TRBJ1-2, with a tentative D call TRBD1 (5 bases). The ends were cut back, 2 bases at V and 2 bases at J, with 6 bases in the middle. This CDR3 contains 13 residues. CDR1 SNHLY and CDR2 FYNNEI come from the germline V gene. CDR3 nucleotide sequence: TGTGCCAGCAGTGAAAGACAGAACTATGGCTACACCTTC. Translating gives CASSERQNYGYTF.

The J gene is TRBJ2-7, the V gene TRBV7-2, with TRBD2 as a possible D gene (6 bases). The CDR3 length is 14 residues. The V end lost 2 bases, the J end lost 0 bases, and 8 bases lay between the germline ends. From germline, CDR1 is SGHTA and CDR2 FQGNSA. The CDR3 DNA reads TGTGCCAGCAGCTTATTCGGGAGCTCCTACGAGCAGTACTTC. Its protein product is CASSLFGSSYEQYF.

This sequence joins TRBV6-5 and TRBJ1-2; D not certain. V lost 5 bases, J lost 3 bases, and 10 bases lay in between. The CDR3 is 13 residues long. The germline gives CDR1 MNHEY, CDR2 SVGAGI. This CDR3 reads CASSPGPYYGYTF. DNA of the CDR3: TGTGCCAGCAGTCCCGGACCCTACTATGGCTACACCTTC.

The rearrangement joins TRBV19 to TRBJ2-7, with 9 bases aligning to TRBD1. CDR1 and CDR2 (germline): LNHDA, SQIVND (reference sequence). V was pared by 9 bases and J by 0 bases, with 3 bases of the junction left unmatched. The CDR3 length is 13 residues. CDR3 amino acids: CASGDRVSYEQYF. The DNA of the CDR3 is TGTGCCAGCGGGGACAGGGTCTCCTACGAGCAGTACTTC.

This chain joins TRBV28 and TRBJ2-7, with TRBD1 matching 10 bases. CDR3 length: 16 residues. The germline V gene encodes CDR1 MDHEN and CDR2 SYDVKM. V was clipped by 6 bases and J by 3 bases; unmatched bases: 11. This CDR3 is CASRTSGTGVNYEQYF. As DNA, the CDR3 is TGTGCCAGCAGGACCTCCGGGACAGGGGTCAACTACGAGCAGTACTTC.

This chain links TRBV2 with TRBJ1-1; possibly TRBD1 for D (5 bases). Trimming stripped 6 bases from V and 5 bases from J, with 22 bases between. The CDR3 runs 16 residues. Germline-derived CDR1 and CDR2 are SNHLY and FYNNEI. The CDR3 protein is CASRTSGAASITEAFF. Written as DNA, the CDR3 is TGTGCCAGCAGAACATCTGGGGCGGCTTCAATTACTGAAGCTTTCTTT.

The chain couples TRBV14 to TRBJ1-2; TRBD1 aligns across 7 bases. This CDR3 comprises 17 residues. Germline V gene lookup returns CDR1 SGHDN and CDR2 FVKESK. V was pared by 4 bases and J by 2 bases, with 13 bases of the junction left unmatched. The DNA of the CDR3 is TGTGCCAGCAGCCTTACGGGCGACAGGGCAAGAAACTATGGCTACACCTTC. This encodes CASSLTGDRARNYGYTF.

Worth noting for this clone: At one of its ends the junction is not consistent with the germline gene, which may arise from a read error. The chain couples TRBV28 to TRBJ2-5, with a tentative D call TRBD2 (6 bases). Germline CDR1 is MDHEN and CDR2 is SYDVKM. The CDR3 consists of 12 residues. Written as DNA, the CDR3 is TGTGCCAGCAGTTTGGGCCAGGGACTTCTGCACTTC. Amino acids: CASSLGQGLLHF.